The 8 T cell receptor beta chains listed next were all sequenced from one sample in a study of T cell repertoires in cytomegalovirus infection. Antigens of these TCRs are unknown. One entry per CDR3 protein results from TCRdb running MiXCR on the reads. The sample has 550,000 to 850,000 distinct CDR3 sequences, about 33% seen once. The sequenced sample was cultured PBMCs, obtained from culture after CMV antigen stimulation. These receptor sequences come from a human donor in good health (CMV status not recorded). Some clones in this sample may be carry-over from other donors' samples.

This chain uses TRBV6-6 with TRBJ1-5, with TRBD1 matching over 8 bases. This CDR3 is 17 amino acids long. Germline CDR1 is MNHNY and CDR2 is SVGAGI (reference sequence). Germline trimming cut 0 bases from V and 0 bases from J; bases unmatched to any gene: 4. CDR3 loop: CASSYSGQVNSNQPQHF. The CDR3 coding sequence is TGTGCCAGCAGTTACTCGGGACAGGTGAATAGCAATCAGCCCCAGCATTTT.

The CDR3 DNA reads TGTGCCAGCAGCCCTCTGGCGAAGACAGATACGCAGTATTTT. Protein sequence: CASSPLAKTDTQYF. The J gene is TRBJ2-3, the V gene TRBV9; no clear D. The CDR3 has 14 amino acids. Trimming stripped 4 bases from V and 3 bases from J, with 12 bases between. The V gene's germline CDR1 is SGDLS and CDR2 YYNGEE. The complete variable domain, with remaining parts taken from reference TRBV9 and TRBJ2-3, reads DSGVTQTPKHLITATGQRVTLRCSPRSGDLSVYWYQQSLDQGLQFLIQYYNGEERAKGNILERFSAQQFPDLHSELNLSSLELGDSALYFCASSPLAKTDTQYFGPGTRLTVL.

V is TRBV7-6 and J is TRBJ1-4; D gene uncertain. Germline CDR1 reads SGHVS; CDR2 reads FNYEAQ. V was cut by 5 bases and J by 5 bases, with 15 bases left in between. The CDR3 sequence is 15 residues long. The CDR3 here is CASSLTGFGNEKLFF. The DNA for the CDR3 is TGTGCCAGCAGCCTCACCGGTTTTGGAAATGAAAAACTGTTTTTT.

This chain links TRBV6-2 or TRBV6-3 with TRBJ2-7; no reliable D call. The CDR3 consists of 12 residues. Trimming cost V 10 bases and J 2 bases, with 12 bases left between them. The germline V gene encodes CDR1 MNHEY and CDR2 SVGEGT. The chain's CDR3 is CATSGAAYEQYF. In DNA form, the CDR3 reads TGTGCCACCTCAGGAGCCGCCTACGAGCAGTACTTC.

This clonotype appeared a few times. The rearrangement uses TRBV19 and TRBJ2-5, with D possibly matching TRBD1 (5 bases). This CDR3 is 12 amino acids long. V lost 4 bases and J lost 5, with 8 bases in between. Germline V gene sequence: CDR1 LNHDA, CDR2 SQIVND (reference sequence). CDR3 residues: CASSTGMETQYF. As DNA, the CDR3 is TGTGCCAGTAGTACAGGGATGGAGACCCAGTACTTC.

The chain couples TRBV5-1 to TRBJ2-7, with 12 bases fitting TRBD2. Trimming took 1 base from V and 2 from J; bases not matched to a gene: 4. Germline values: CDR1 SGHRS, CDR2 YFSETQ. There are 16 residues in the CDR3. CDR3 sequence reads: CASSLRSSGRAYEQYF. The CDR3 nucleotides read TGCGCCAGCAGCTTGCGGTCTAGCGGGAGGGCCTACGAGCAGTACTTC.

The rearrangement links TRBV10-3 to TRBJ2-1; D may be TRBD2 (6 bases). Germline lookup yields CDR1 ENHRY and CDR2 SYGVKD. The germline V and J ends were trimmed by 2 bases and 15 bases, with 11 bases remaining between them. This CDR3 contains 11 residues. CDR3 residues: CAISEREIVFF. The CDR3 DNA is TGTGCCATCAGTGAGCGGGAGATCGTGTTCTTC.

The chain employs TRBV7-9 and TRBJ2-3, with 7 bases that match TRBD2. CDR1 SEHNR and CDR2 FQNEAQ come from the germline V gene (reference sequence). The CDR3 totals 15 residues. Trimming at V came to 8 bases and at J to 5 bases, leaving 13 bases not matched to a gene. DNA of the CDR3: TGTGCCAGCCGCGACTGGGGGAGGGCCCAAGATACGCAGTATTTT. Amino acids: CASRDWGRAQDTQYF.